This TCR beta chain was profiled in a study of cytomegalovirus exposure and HLA in healthy donors (dated by TCRdb to between 2016 and 2019). For context, the study as a whole: In an earlier analysis of roughly 590 of the donors, less than 350 Gb of sequence data and 117 million unique TCR beta sequences from 150 million to 200 million T cells were reported. Using immunosequencing, the study profiled T cell repertoires from around 670 subjects and related those repertoires to cytomegalovirus serostatus. Class I and class II HLA loci were covered by the typing at four-digit resolution. The aim of the study was to test whether cataloging public T cell receptors could identify signatures of past pathogen exposure. An earlier analysis of about 600 of the donors used high-throughput TCR beta sequencing to judge whether each TCR beta V gene segment behaved as functional or pseudogenic. Typing coverage differed by locus: A, B, C, DRB1 and DQB1 were typed in about 620-640 donors, DQA1 in about 500, DPA1 in some 570, and DPB1 in 472. Of the roughly 430 genotyped donors, about 80% fell in the genetic ancestry cluster associated with self-reported Caucasian donors. In addition to the first cohort of roughly 670 subjects, a separate validation cohort of approximately 130 different subjects was used. To predict cytomegalovirus infection status, the study brought together high-throughput TCR immunosequencing, statistical association of individual TCRs with disease status, and machine learning. The later analysis used no new phenotypic data to find candidate immune exposures, relying instead on TCR beta sequences and their occurrence across donors. Every discovery cohort repertoire had been produced on one sequencing platform. On average, about 240,000 unique TCR beta nucleotide sequences were sequenced per donor among 398 genotyped donors of the cohort, with roughly 18% of those sequences being non-productive. Donor age, sex, ethnicity and CMV serostatus were collected together with the repertoire data. An early release covering roughly 640 HLA-typed donors comprised approximately 300 gigabases of sequencing data and 85 million or so unique TCR sequences. A handful of DR-DQ haplotypes were treated as single units for association and clustering because of strong linkage in the cohort. A later analysis re-examined previously published TCR beta repertoires from 600 to 700 donors and added high-resolution HLA genotyping to investigate patterns of TCR occurrence. Genome-wide SNP genotypes for about 65% of the 666 donors were used in a later genetic analysis, which treated that subset as a discovery cohort. The paper as a whole reports these results and caveats: The authors suggested that the approach could potentially be generalized to other disease states and immunological phenotypes. HLA typing was unavailable for some donors at each locus, so association tests used only the typed subset. Assigning TCR associations to individual alleles was difficult when HLA alleles, especially DR and DQ, strongly co-occurred. In a later analysis, TCR association rates were found to vary across HLA loci, with the most associated TCRs seen for DRB1 alleles and the fewest for HLA-C alleles. Some IMGT-functional V segments, including TRBV6-2 and TRBV6-3, could not be distinguished by the 87-base-pair reads and were therefore excluded. In a later analysis, most CMV-associated TCR beta chains were found to appear HLA-restricted, with HLA associations seemingly driven largely by CMV exposure. The study gave a list of 150 to 200 TCR beta chains associated with cytomegalovirus. In a later genetic analysis, fewer N-insertions in productive TCRs were reported among donors in an Asian-associated ancestry cluster than the roughly 670-donor mean. A cluster of highly shared sequence variants was judged likely to represent a technical artifact of the sequencing pipeline. In a later analysis, 15,000 to 20,000 TCR beta sequences were associated with specific HLA alleles at a false discovery rate of 0.05. An earlier analysis of 587 of the donors showed that most TCR beta V segments appeared in productive rearrangements either about 87% or about 30% of the time, which broadly matched IMGT annotations. Because counts were too low, about 17 rarely observed V segments, including chromosome 9 orphons, were excluded from the earlier analysis of roughly 580 of the donors. According to a later analysis, parvovirus B19, influenza, CMV and Epstein-Barr virus appeared linked to several top co-occurrence clusters. The presence/absence analyses assumed that sequencing depth was roughly uniform across donors, and that assumption may not be true. Correlated functional status among segregating V segments might reflect linkage disequilibrium, but an unknown experimental factor could not be ruled out. While some public TCRs were present in many individuals, most TCR sequences turned up only very rarely across donors. Compared with equally common non-associated chains, HLA-associated TCR beta chains in a later analysis were more clonally expanded and had lower generation probabilities. In this cohort, only TCR beta chains were sequenced, and detectable features were limited by the absence of alpha or paired-chain data. The classifier was reported to diagnose cytomegalovirus status with high specificity and sensitivity in both the original and validation cohorts. An association between a missense DCLRE1C variant and V-gene and J-gene trimming of TCR beta chains was found in a later genetic analysis and replicated in an independent cohort. A few of the identified cytomegalovirus-associated TCR beta chains were confirmed in vitro to be specific for cytomegalovirus antigens. A further reported finding was that TCR beta sequences accurately predicted the HLA-A and HLA-B alleles for most subjects in the first cohort. For the cohort, immune exposure information was limited to CMV serostatus.

Compared with germline, V lacks 5 bases and J lacks 8 bases; bases without a gene match: 5. The CDR3 sequence holds 15 residues, the cysteine and phenylalanine included. Only the CDR3 DNA is retained, 45 bases long and in frame from the first base. Taken from the germline V gene (reference sequence), the CDR1 and CDR2 loops are MNHNY and SVGAGI. The library was prepared using the immunoSEQ multiplex PCR assay. The multiplex PCR relied on a mix of 60 forward primers for TCR Vbeta segments and 13 reverse primers for TCR Jbeta segments. The CDR3 region of rearranged TCR beta genes was amplified from genomic DNA by a multiplex PCR assay. The Illumina HiSeq System was used to sequence the amplified TCR beta libraries as 87-base-pair reads. In the source study's methods: In a later analysis, some 80 million unique TCR beta chains were counted across the 650 to 750 repertoires, and about 10 million of these chains were shared by at least two donors. Raw reads were error-corrected and collapsed into unique sequences with a nearest-neighbor algorithm that merged closely related sequences to remove PCR and sequencing errors. CDR3 sequences were aligned to IMGT reference sequences to assign V, D and J gene segments. For a sequence to be retained, a match of at least six nucleotides was required to both a V gene segment and a J gene segment. A rearrangement counted as productive if the CDR3 had no stop codons and remained in frame with V and J, and every other rearrangement counted as non-productive. CDR3 was defined by IMGT convention, running from the second conserved V-encoded cysteine to the conserved J-encoded phenylalanine. The earlier analysis of 500 to 600 of the donors excluded sequences that lacked an unambiguous match to a single V gene segment. In an earlier analysis of several hundred of the donors, a V segment was called functional when productive rearrangements were above 56.7%, and segregating when the standard deviation between donors exceeded 5%. A statistical classification framework was built to diagnose cytomegalovirus status from the catalog of TCR beta chain sequences. In a later analysis, TCR nucleotide sequences were compared against IMGT/GENE-DB human TR gene sequences so that V and J genes could be assigned. A later analysis assigned CDR3 sequences and most-parsimonious VDJ recombination scenarios with the TCRdist pipeline. In a later analysis, each TCR beta chain was defined by its CDR3 amino acid sequence together with its V-gene family, and reads without a unique V-gene family were excluded. To address suspected cross-contamination and a sequencing artifact, a later analysis removed a few hundred highly shared, low-generation-probability nucleotide sequences. For each public chain, a later analysis derived a clonal expansion index from normalized ranks of inferred template counts within each repertoire. A later analysis computed generation probabilities with a VDJ recombination model fitted to out-of-frame rearrangements, and checked the results against IGoR. A later analysis scored TCR-TCR, TCR-HLA and TCR-CMV co-occurrence with hypergeometric tests, applying a repertoire-size bias correction to TCR pairs. A later analysis estimated false discovery rates by permuting HLA or CMV assignments 20 times. A later analysis grouped co-occurring TCRs with DBSCAN, adding TCRdist sequence similarity when clustering within HLA-allele-positive subsets. Co-occurrence clustering excluded repertoires with fewer than 30,000 or more than 120,000 public chains, plus five with anomalous nucleotide sharing. The source is immuneACCESS, and TCRdb retained only in-frame sequences with V and J called. Part of the clones is not carried over; for the studies checked, unresolved V genes explain less than half of this, and the remainder is unexplained. V and J calls and clone size are given by that table; D and trimming were obtained from the DNA. The sample table contains 170,000 or so clones; only one count was recorded for approximately 81% of them. The biggest ten clones account for about 2% of the sample.

The cohort comprised under 700 healthy bone marrow donors. Cohort members were all nominally healthy when sampled, although unrecorded immune exposures were likely present. The donor was CMV seronegative and belonged to the group of 350 to 400 seronegative cohort members. A peripheral blood sample was collected from each donor, and TCR beta sequencing was performed on peripheral blood mononuclear cells. The Qiagen DNeasy Blood Extraction Kit was used to extract genomic DNA from the blood cell samples. On this clone: The antigen it recognizes is unknown. The record has no base qualities; no much larger clone is one base away.

The sample consisted of PBMCs. The rearranged chain carries TRBV6-6 and TRBJ2-1; 14 bases in the junction line up with TRBD2. The sequence was obtained from a woman in her twenties or thirties in good health and CMV-seronegative. This receptor carries the CDR3 CASSLGTSGRYEQFF. The sequenced DNA is TGTGCCAGCAGTCTAGGGACTAGCGGGAGATATGAGCAGTTCTTC.